This TCR beta chain is drawn from a study of blood T cell repertoires in COVID-19 (dated by TCRdb to the early 2020s). With respect to the entire study: The collaborator samples originated in the United States, Italy and Spain and spanned the acute and convalescent phases of COVID-19. The prospective study material was composed of cDNA or gDNA derived from T cells, B-cell-depleted T cells, or PBMCs. Subjects who had been exposed to COVID-19, were actively infected with it, or had recovered from it provided the deeply sampled blood TCRbeta repertoires that made up the dataset. A freely available public database, intended as a resource for researchers studying the immune response to SARS-CoV-2, is where the repertoires were released. The samples were drawn from two sources: the first 160 participants of the ongoing ImmuneRACE study, and 1,000 to 1,500 subjects contributed by 6 global collaborators. A de-identified subject ID, COVID-19 status, age in years and sex were almost always included in the sample metadata. HLA class I and class II types, where available, came from metadata supplied by the sample provider rather than from assay-based typing.

The immunoSEQ Assay, a bias-controlled multiplex PCR, was used to amplify TCRbeta CDR3 regions from genomic DNA. The authors processed their data as follows. The number of nucleated cells in each sample was estimated from the amplification of reference gene primers within the assay. To quantify the absolute abundance of each unique TCRbeta CDR3 rearrangement, sequence reads were collapsed and filtered. For each sample, productive Simpson clonality was calculated by taking the square root of Simpson's diversity index across productive rearrangements. Imported from immuneACCESS, the table was reduced by TCRdb to in-frame sequences with V and J called. These copies leave out some clones; in studies compared against another copy, an unresolved V gene accounts for under half, and the cause of the remainder is not known. V and J calls and clone size come straight from that table; D and trimming were deduced from the DNA. Across this sample there are 100,000 or so clones, with about 81% seen only once. The top ten clonotypes cover around 15% of the sample.

As concerns this clone: Its antigen is currently not known. It has no much larger one-base neighbor in the sample; base qualities were not kept.

The collaborating institutions used their own protocols to collect whole blood in K2EDTA tubes. Collaborator samples were shipped for TCRbeta analysis as frozen whole blood, isolated PBMCs, or DNA extracted from either sample type. General conclusions and limits of the study: The quantity of clinical and demographic metadata differed by source and by participant and was supplied without curation.

The germline V gene gives CDR1 as MDHEN and CDR2 as SYDVKM. Deletion took 7 bases off V and 3 bases off J, with a span of 19 bases between the germline ends. The CDR3 sequence holds 16 residues, the cysteine and phenylalanine included. Just CDR3 DNA is preserved here, 48 bases in frame from base 1. What was sequenced was peripheral blood. The chain couples TRBV28 to TRBJ1-5, and the D gene may be TRBD1, 6 bases matching. The sequence was collected from an older woman with acute or convalescent COVID-19. The DNA is as follows: TGTGCCAGCACCGACAGGCGGGTTCAAGACAATCAGCCCCAGCATTTT. Protein translation: CASTDRRVQDNQPQHF. When the CDR3 is completed using the reference TRBV28 and TRBJ1-5 genes on either side, the full variable domain is DVKVTQSSRYLVKRTGEKVFLECVQDMDHENMFWYRQDPGLGLRLIYFSYDVKMKEKGDIPEGYSVSREKKERFSLILESASTNQTSMYLCASTDRRVQDNQPQHFGDGTRLSIL.